The 2 T cell receptor beta chains in this list originate from one sample, sequenced in a study of T cells after yellow fever vaccination. TCRdb itself ran the 5' RACE reads through MiXCR, one entry per CDR3 protein. This sample yields 450,000 to 600,000 distinct CDR3 sequences, of which approximately 12% are seen a single time; over 12% belongs to the top ten. The sample here was PBMCs, taken on the day of the yellow fever booster vaccination. The receptors shown here come from a man under 40 who received the YFV17D yellow fever vaccine.

J is TRBJ2-2 and V is TRBV7-2; D could derive from TRBD1 or TRBD2 (5 bases each). The CDR3 sequence is 16 residues long. V was shortened by 4 bases and J by 4 bases, with 16 bases between the two germline ends. Looked up from germline, CDR1 is SGHTA and CDR2 is FQGNSA. The CDR3 protein is CASSYPGTQSTGELFF. CDR3 sequence (DNA): TGTGCCAGCAGCTATCCGGGGACCCAGAGCACCGGGGAGCTGTTTTTT.

The chain combines TRBV6-2 or TRBV6-3 with TRBJ2-7; 7 nucleotides match TRBD1. CDR1 and CDR2 from the germline V gene are MNHEY and SVGEGT. CDR3 length: 13 amino acids. The J segment lost 9 bases and the V segment lost 3 bases, leaving 8 bases of the junction unmatched. CDR3 sequence reads: CASSYPGQVGQYF. DNA for the CDR3: TGTGCCAGCAGTTATCCTGGACAGGTCGGGCAGTACTTC.